The TCR beta chain described here comes from a study of blood T cell repertoires in COVID-19. Study background: Donors in the United States, Italy and Spain gave samples during acute or convalescent COVID-19. Sources were T cells, B-cell-depleted T cells, or PBMCs; the material itself was cDNA or gDNA.

Original analysis: Nucleated cell number was recorded as an estimate derived from reference gene primer amplification. Clones were sequenced by immunoSEQ multiplex PCR, and TCRdb holds only the in-frame ones, with some missing. That table furnishes V, J and clone size, whereas the DNA furnished D and trimming. This table has approximately 170,000 clones, over 75% appearing once. The germline V gene encodes CDR1 LNHDA and CDR2 SQIVND (reference sequence). J gave up 4 bases and V 5 bases, and 16 bases lay outside the gene matches. CDR3 length: 18 residues. This clonotype originated in a man aged 55 to 70 with active or convalescent COVID-19. The specimen was peripheral blood. The rearrangement links TRBV19 to TRBJ1-5, with TRBD1 matching 8 bases. The CDR3 reads CASSYFQGAGTSNQPQHF. CDR3 sequence (DNA): TGTGCCAGTAGTTACTTCCAGGGGGCTGGGACGAGTAATCAGCCCCAGCATTTT. The whole variable domain, filled in from reference TRBV19 and TRBJ1-5, reads DGGITQSPKYLFRKEGQNVTLSCEQNLNHDAMYWYRQDPGQGLRLIYYSQIVNDFQKGDIAEGYSVSREKKESFPLTVTSAQKNPTAFYLCASSYFQGAGTSNQPQHFGDGTRLSIL.